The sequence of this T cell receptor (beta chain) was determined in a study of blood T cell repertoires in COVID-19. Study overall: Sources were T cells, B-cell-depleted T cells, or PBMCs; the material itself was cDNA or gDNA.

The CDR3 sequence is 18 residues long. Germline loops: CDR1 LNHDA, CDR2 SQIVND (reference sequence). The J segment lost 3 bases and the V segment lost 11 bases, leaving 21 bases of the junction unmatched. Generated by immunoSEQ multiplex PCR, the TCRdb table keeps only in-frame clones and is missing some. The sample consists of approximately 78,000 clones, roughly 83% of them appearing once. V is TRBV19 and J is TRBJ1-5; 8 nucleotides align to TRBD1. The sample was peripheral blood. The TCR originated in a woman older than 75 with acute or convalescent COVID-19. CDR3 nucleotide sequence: TGTGCCCTTACCCCGTACTCTGGACAGGGCTTTGTCAATCAGCCCCAGCATTTT. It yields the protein CALTPYSGQGFVNQPQHF.